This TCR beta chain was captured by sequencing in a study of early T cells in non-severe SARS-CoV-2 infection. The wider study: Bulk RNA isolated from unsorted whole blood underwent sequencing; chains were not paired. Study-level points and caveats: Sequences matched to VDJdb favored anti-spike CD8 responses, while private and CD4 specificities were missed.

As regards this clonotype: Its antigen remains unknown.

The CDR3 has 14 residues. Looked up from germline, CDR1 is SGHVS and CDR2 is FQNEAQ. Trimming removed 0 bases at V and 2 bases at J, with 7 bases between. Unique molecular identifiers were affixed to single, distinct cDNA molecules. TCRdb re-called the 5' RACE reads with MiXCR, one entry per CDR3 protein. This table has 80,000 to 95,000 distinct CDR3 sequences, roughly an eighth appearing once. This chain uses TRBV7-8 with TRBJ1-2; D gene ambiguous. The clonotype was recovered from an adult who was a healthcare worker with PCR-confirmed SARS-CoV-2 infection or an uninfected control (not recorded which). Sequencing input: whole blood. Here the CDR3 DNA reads TGTGCCAGCAGCTTAGCGGTGACAAACTATGGCTACACCTTC. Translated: CASSLAVTNYGYTF.